These 10 T cell receptor beta chains were all obtained from the same sample, sequenced in a study of technical replicates of blood from a handful of donors. Sequencing used immunoSEQ multiplex PCR; TCRdb keeps in-frame clones, though not all of them. The sample yields roughly 48,000 clones, 92% seen once. Sample: PBMCs. The receptors were sampled from a human donor in good health. Some clones in this sample may be carry-over from other donors' samples.

This clone was seen only once. This chain uses TRBV11-2 with TRBJ1-2; tentative D call: TRBD1 (5 bases). The germline V gene has CDR1 SGHAT and CDR2 FQNNGV. CDR3 size: 14 residues. V was shortened by 2 bases and J by 5 bases, with 12 bases between the two germline ends. DNA of the CDR3: TGTGCCAGCAGCTTATTCATCGGGGGATATGGCTACACCTTC. Translated, it gives CASSLFIGGYGYTF.

This chain joins TRBV7-9 and TRBJ2-7, with 8 nucleotides matching TRBD1. Germline assignment: CDR1 SEHNR and CDR2 FQNEAQ (reference sequence). This CDR3 contains 16 residues. V shed 1 base and J 5 bases; nucleotides not matched to a gene: 10. The CDR3, as DNA: TGTGCCAGCAGCTTAGTGGTCAGGGGGCCTTCGGACGAGCAGTACTTC. It codes for CASSLVVRGPSDEQYF.

J is TRBJ1-5 and V is TRBV30; 7 bases line up with TRBD1. The CDR3 covers 16 residues. Per the germline V gene, CDR1 is GTSNPN and CDR2 is SVGIG (reference sequence). J lost 3 bases, V lost 2 bases, and 10 bases had no gene match. This CDR3 reads CAWSPLHRGNNQPQHF. The CDR3 bases are TGTGCCTGGAGTCCACTCCACAGGGGTAACAATCAGCCCCAGCATTTT.

The chain uses TRBV7-2 and TRBJ2-5, with 9 bases lining up with TRBD2. Germline V gene lookup returns CDR1 SGHTA and CDR2 FQGNSA. The CDR3 is made up of 15 amino acids. J gave up 5 bases and V 2 bases, and 6 bases lay outside the gene matches. CDR3 sequence (DNA): TGTGCCAGCAGCTTATCGGGACTAGCTACGGAGACCCAGTACTTC. It is translated as CASSLSGLATETQYF.

V is TRBV7-9 and J is TRBJ2-7; D is perhaps TRBD1 (5 bases). The CDR3 extends over 13 amino acids. Germline V lookup: CDR1 SEHNR, CDR2 FQNEAQ (reference sequence). Trimming removed 5 bases at V and 2 bases at J, with 10 bases between. The CDR3, as DNA: TGTGCCAGCAGCCCCGGACAAACCTACGAGCAGTACTTC. The encoded protein is CASSPGQTYEQYF.

The CDR3 region has the DNA TGTGCCAGCAGCAAAGTGGCAGACTCCTACGAGCAGTACTTC. This encodes CASSKVADSYEQYF. The chain joins TRBV21-1 to TRBJ2-7; the table's D call, TRBD1, was not checked against the DNA. TRBV21-1 is a listed pseudogene. CDR3 length equals 14 residues.

The CDR3 bases are TGTGCCAGCAGCTCCCTGGACAGGGAGTCTGGAAACACCATATATTTT. It codes for CASSSLDRESGNTIYF. This chain uses TRBV7-9 with TRBJ1-3; 8 bases are a match to TRBD1. Germline V gene data show CDR1 as SEHNR and CDR2 as FQNEAQ (reference sequence). The trim removed 4 bases at V and 1 base at J, leaving 6 bases unmatched. The CDR3 has 16 residues.

This chain uses TRBV19 with TRBJ2-2; 10 nucleotides line up with TRBD2. Germline CDR1 and CDR2: LNHDA and SQIVND (reference sequence). V shed 5 bases and J 6 bases; nucleotides not matched to a gene: 6. CDR3 length equals 15 residues. CDR3 sequence: CASSLSSGSPGELFF. CDR3 bases: TGTGCCAGTAGTCTTTCTAGCGGGAGCCCCGGGGAGCTGTTTTTT.

V and J are TRBV19 and TRBJ1-2; D call uncertain. The CDR3 extends over 10 amino acids. V was cut by 6 bases and J by 7 bases, with 6 bases left in between. CDR1 is LNHDA and CDR2 is SQIVND in the germline V gene (reference sequence). CDR3 loop: CASSQSGYTF. The DNA for the CDR3 is TGTGCCAGTAGCCAGTCTGGCTACACCTTC.

CDR3 nucleotides: TGCGCCAGCAGCCAGGGACTAGCGGGAGTCGGTGAGACCCAGTACTTC. This translates into CASSQGLAGVGETQYF. This sequence joins TRBV5-1 and TRBJ2-5, with TRBD2 matching over 14 bases. This CDR3 spans 16 amino acids. Germline V gene data show CDR1 as SGHRS and CDR2 as YFSETQ. The J segment lost 5 bases and the V segment lost 4 bases, leaving 7 bases of the junction unmatched.